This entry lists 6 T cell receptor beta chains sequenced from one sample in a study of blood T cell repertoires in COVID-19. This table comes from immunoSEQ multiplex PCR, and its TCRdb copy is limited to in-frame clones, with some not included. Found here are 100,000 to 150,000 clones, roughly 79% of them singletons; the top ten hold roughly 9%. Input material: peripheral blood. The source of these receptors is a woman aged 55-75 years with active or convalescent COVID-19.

Here the CDR3 reads CASSPRGSGGVEQFF. The DNA of the CDR3 is TGTGCCAGTAGTCCTCGGGGTAGCGGGGGGGTTGAGCAGTTCTTC. The V call is TRBV19, the J call TRBJ2-1, with 11 bases matching TRBD2. The V gene's germline CDR1 is LNHDA and CDR2 SQIVND (reference sequence). J gave up 9 bases and V 5 bases, and 9 bases lay outside the gene matches. The CDR3 consists of 15 residues.

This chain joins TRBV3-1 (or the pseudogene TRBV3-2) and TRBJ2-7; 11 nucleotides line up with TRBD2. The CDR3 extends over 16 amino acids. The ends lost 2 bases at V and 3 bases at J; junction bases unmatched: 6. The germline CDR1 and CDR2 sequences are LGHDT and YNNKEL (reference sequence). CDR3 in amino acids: CASSQPLAGADYEQYV. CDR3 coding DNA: TGTGCCAGCAGCCAACCACTAGCGGGGGCGGACTACGAGCAGTACGTC.

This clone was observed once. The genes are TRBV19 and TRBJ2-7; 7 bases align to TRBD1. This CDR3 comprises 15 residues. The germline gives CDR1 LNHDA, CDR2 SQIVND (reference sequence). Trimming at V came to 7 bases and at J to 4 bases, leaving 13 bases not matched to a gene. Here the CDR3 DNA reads TGTGCCAGTAAGGAGACAGGGTTACTTGCTTACGAGCAGTACTTC. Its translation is CASKETGLLAYEQYF.

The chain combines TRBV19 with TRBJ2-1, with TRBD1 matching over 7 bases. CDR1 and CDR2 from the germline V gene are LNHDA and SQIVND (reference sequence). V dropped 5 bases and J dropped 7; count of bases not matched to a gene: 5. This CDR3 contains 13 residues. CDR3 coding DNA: TGTGCCAGTAGTTCAGGGGGTGCGAATGAGCAGTTCTTC. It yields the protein CASSSGGANEQFF.

The CDR3 DNA reads TGTGCCAGCAGGGGCCGGGGGTTACTCTTTAGCACAGATACGCAGTATTTT. Its translation is CASRGRGLLFSTDTQYF. This chain joins TRBV28 and TRBJ2-3; tentative D call: TRBD2 (6 bases). CDR3 size: 17 residues. Trimming took off 6 bases at V and 0 bases at J, with 19 bases between the two ends. The V gene's germline CDR1 is MDHEN and CDR2 SYDVKM.

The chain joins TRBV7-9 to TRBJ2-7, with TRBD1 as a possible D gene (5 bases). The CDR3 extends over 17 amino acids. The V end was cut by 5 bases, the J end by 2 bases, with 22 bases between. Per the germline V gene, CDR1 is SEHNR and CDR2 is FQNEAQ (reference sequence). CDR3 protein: CASSPTEWGGATYEQYF. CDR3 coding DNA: TGTGCCAGCAGCCCGACCGAGTGGGGCGGAGCGACCTACGAGCAGTACTTC.